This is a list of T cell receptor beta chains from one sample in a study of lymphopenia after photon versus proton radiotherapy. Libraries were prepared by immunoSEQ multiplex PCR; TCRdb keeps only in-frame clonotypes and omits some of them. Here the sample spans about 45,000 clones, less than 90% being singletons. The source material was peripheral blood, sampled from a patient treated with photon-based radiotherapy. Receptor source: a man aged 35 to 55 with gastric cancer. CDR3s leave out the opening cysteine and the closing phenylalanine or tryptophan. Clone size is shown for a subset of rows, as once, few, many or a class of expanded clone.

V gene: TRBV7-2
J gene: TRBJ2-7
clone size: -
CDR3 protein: ASSLVSQGALKEQY

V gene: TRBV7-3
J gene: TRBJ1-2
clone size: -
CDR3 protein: ASSLNGGLGYT

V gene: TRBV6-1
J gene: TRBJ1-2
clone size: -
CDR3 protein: ASSDPLDYYGYT

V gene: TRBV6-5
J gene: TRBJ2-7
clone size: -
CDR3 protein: ASSPWTGSYEQY

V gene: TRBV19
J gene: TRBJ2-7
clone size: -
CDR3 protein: ASGGSAYEQY

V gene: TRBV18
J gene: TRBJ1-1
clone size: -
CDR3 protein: ASSETSGGYTEAF

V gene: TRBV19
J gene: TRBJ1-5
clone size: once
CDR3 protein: ASSIGDRYQPQH

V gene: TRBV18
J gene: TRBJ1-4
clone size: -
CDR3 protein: ASSPGTGGEKLF

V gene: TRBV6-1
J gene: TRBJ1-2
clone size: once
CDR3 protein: ASSESRAYGYT

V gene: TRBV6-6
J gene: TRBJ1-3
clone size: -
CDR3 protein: ASSYNGELRNTIY

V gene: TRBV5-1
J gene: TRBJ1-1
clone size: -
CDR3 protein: ASSLWARVANTEAF

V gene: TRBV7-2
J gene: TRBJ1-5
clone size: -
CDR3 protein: ASSLSLGTGNQPQH

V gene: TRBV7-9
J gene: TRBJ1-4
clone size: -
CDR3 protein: ASSLATEGTNEKLF

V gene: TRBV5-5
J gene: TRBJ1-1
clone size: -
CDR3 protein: ASSVGGVVTEAF

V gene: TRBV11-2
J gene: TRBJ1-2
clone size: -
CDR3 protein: ASSPMTRDVYGYT

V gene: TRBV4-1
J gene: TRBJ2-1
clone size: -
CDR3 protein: ASSPPLRAGGYNEQF

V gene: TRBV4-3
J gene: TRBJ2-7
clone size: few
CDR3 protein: ASSQDREGWSYEQY

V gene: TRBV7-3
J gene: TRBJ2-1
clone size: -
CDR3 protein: ASSLLAGGRNEQF

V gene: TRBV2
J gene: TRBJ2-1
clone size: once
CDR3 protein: RSGRLDEQF

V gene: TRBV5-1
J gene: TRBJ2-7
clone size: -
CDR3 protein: ASSPDGQDPYEQY

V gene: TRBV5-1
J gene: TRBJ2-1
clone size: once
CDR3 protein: ASSQGQATYNEQF

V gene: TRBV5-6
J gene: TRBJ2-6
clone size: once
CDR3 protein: ASSSDAGSSGANVLT

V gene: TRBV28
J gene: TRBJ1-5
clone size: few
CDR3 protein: ASILQGESNQPQH